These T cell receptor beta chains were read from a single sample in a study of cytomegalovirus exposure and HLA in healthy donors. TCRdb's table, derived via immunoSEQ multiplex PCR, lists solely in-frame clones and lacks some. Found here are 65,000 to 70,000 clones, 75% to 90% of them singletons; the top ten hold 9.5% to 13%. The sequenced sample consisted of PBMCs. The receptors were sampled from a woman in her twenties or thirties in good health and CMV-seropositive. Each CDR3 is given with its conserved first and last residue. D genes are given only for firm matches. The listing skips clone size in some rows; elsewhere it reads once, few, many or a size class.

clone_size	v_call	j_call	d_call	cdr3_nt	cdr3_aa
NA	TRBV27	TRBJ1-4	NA	TGTGCCAGCAGTTTTGGGGGACTAGGGACTAATGAAAAACTGTTTTTT	CASSFGGLGTNEKLFF
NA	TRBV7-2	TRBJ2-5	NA	TGTGCCAGCAGCTTAGCGCCAACGGTCTCCCCCTTGGAGACCCAGTACTTC	CASSLAPTVSPLETQYF
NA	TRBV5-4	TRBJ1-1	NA	TGTGCCAGCAGCTCAGGGTACCGAGAAGCTTTCTTT	CASSSGYREAFF
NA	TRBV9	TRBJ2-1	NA	TGTGCCAGCAGCGTAGGTTTCCGGGATAGTGAGCAGTTCTTC	CASSVGFRDSEQFF
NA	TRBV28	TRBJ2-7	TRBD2	TGTGCCAGCAGTTTATCCGTTAGTAGCGGGACCTACGAGCAGTACTTC	CASSLSVSSGTYEQYF
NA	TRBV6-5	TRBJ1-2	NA	TGTGCCAGCAGACGAGGATATGGCTACACCTTC	CASRRGYGYTF
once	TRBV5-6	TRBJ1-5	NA	TGTGCCAGCAGCCTGACTGGGTCCAGAGGCAATCAGCCCCAGCATTTT	CASSLTGSRGNQPQHF
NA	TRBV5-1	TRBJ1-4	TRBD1	TGCGCCAGCAGCGATATACAGGGGGCTAGGGAAAAACTGTTTTTT	CASSDIQGAREKLFF
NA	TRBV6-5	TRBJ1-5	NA	TGTGCCAGTTCGACAGGAATCAATCAGCCCCAGCATTTT	CASSTGINQPQHF
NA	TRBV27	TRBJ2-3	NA	TGTGCCAGCAGTTTAAGACATTTTATAGCAGATACGCAGTATTTT	CASSLRHFIADTQYF
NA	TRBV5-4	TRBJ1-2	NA	TGTGCCAGCAGTCGGGACACTAACTATGGCTACACCTTC	CASSRDTNYGYTF
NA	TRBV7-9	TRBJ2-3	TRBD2	TGTGCCAGCAGCTTAGCGTGGGCGGGAGGAGGTGATACGCAGTATTTT	CASSLAWAGGGDTQYF
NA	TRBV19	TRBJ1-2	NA	TGTGCCAGTAGTATTGCCGAACAATCCTACACCTTC	CASSIAEQSYTF
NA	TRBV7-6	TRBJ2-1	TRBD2	TGTGCCAGCAGCTTCTGGACTAGCGGGGACAATGAGCAGTTCTTC	CASSFWTSGDNEQFF
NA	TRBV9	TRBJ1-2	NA	TGTGCCAGCAGCGTAGTGAGGGCTCCCCATTCGAACTATGGCTACACCTTC	CASSVVRAPHSNYGYTF
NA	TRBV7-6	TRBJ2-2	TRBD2	TGTGCCAGCAGCCCTGGACTAGCGGGAGTTACCGGGGAGCTGTTTTTT	CASSPGLAGVTGELFF
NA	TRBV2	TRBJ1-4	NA	TGTGCCAGCAGTCGCGGAGCTATGGAAAAACTGTTTTTT	CASSRGAMEKLFF
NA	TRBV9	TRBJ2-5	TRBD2	TGTGCCAGCAGCTTAAGCGGGAGGGCCGCTTTAGAGACCCAGTACTTC	CASSLSGRAALETQYF
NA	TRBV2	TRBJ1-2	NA	TGTGCCAGCAGGACCAGGGGAGACTATGGCTACACCTTC	CASRTRGDYGYTF
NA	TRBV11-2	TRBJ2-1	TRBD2	TGTGCCAGCAGCTCACTCCTTCTAGCGGGAGGTGCGCGTGAGCAGTTCTTC	CASSSLLLAGGAREQFF
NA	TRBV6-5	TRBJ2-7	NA	TGTGCCAGCAGCCCCCCTCCGCCGAGGGAGCAGTACTTC	CASSPPPPREQYF
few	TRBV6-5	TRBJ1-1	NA	TGTGCCAGCGGCACGGGGGGGCGTCTGTTAACTGAAGCTTTCTTT	CASGTGGRLLTEAFF
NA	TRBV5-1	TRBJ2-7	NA	TGCGCCAGCAGTCAGTCGATCGACGAGCAGTACTTC	CASSQSIDEQYF
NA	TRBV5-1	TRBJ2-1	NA	TGCGCCAGCAGCTTGTCTACCTCCGGTTACAATGAGCAGTTCTTC	CASSLSTSGYNEQFF
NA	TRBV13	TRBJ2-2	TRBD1	TGTGCCAGCAGCTCCGCCCCTGGGACAGCCCCGAACACCGGGGAGCTGTTTTTT	CASSSAPGTAPNTGELFF
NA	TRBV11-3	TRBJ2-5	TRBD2	TGTGCCAGCAGCTTAGGGCGGGAGGGCCGAGAGACCCAGTACTTC	CASSLGREGRETQYF
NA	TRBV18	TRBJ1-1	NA	TGTGCCAGCTCACCACCGGGGCGGAACACTGAAGCTTTCTTT	CASSPPGRNTEAFF
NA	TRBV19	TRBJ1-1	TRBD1	TGTGCCAGTAGTGGGATACAGGGGGCCGCTGAAGCTTTCTTT	CASSGIQGAAEAFF
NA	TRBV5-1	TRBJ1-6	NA	TGCGCCAGCAGCGGCAGAAGAAATTCACCCCTCCACTTT	CASSGRRNSPLHF